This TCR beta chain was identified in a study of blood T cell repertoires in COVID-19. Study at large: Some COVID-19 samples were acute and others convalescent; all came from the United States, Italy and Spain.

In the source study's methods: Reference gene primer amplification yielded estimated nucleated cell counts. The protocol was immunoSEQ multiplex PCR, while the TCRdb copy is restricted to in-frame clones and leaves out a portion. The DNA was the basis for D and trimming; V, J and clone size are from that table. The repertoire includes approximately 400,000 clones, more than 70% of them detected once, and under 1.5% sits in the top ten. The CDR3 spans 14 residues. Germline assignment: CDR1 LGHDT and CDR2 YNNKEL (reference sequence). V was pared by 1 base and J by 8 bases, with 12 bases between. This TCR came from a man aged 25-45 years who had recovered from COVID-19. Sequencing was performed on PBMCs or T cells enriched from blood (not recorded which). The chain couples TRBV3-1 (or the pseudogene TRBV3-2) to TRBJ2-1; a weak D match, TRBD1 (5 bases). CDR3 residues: CASSQGREGYEQFF. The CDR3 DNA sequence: TGTGCCAGCAGCCAAGGCAGGGAAGGTTATGAGCAGTTCTTC.